This paragraph covers one TCR beta chain sequence. What it binds is unknown. In germline, CDR1 is LNHNV, CDR2 YYDKDF (reference sequence). V was pared by 6 bases and J by 2 bases, with 7 bases between. This CDR3 has 13 amino acids. The primer mix had 60 Vbeta and 13 Jbeta primers. TCRdb's table, derived via immunoSEQ multiplex PCR, lists solely in-frame clones and lacks some. The sample lists some 190,000 clones; around 78% were seen once. This specimen comes from a study of cytomegalovirus exposure and HLA in healthy donors. Findings and caveats of the study: Apart from CMV serostatus, no immune exposure information was available.

The source material was PBMCs. The V call is TRBV15, the J call TRBJ1-4; TRBD1 might be the D (6 bases). This sequence originates from a man younger than 35 in good health and CMV-seronegative. For the CDR3, the DNA is TGTGCCACCAGTACAGGGACTAATGAAAAACTGTTTTTT. Translating it yields CATSTGTNEKLFF.